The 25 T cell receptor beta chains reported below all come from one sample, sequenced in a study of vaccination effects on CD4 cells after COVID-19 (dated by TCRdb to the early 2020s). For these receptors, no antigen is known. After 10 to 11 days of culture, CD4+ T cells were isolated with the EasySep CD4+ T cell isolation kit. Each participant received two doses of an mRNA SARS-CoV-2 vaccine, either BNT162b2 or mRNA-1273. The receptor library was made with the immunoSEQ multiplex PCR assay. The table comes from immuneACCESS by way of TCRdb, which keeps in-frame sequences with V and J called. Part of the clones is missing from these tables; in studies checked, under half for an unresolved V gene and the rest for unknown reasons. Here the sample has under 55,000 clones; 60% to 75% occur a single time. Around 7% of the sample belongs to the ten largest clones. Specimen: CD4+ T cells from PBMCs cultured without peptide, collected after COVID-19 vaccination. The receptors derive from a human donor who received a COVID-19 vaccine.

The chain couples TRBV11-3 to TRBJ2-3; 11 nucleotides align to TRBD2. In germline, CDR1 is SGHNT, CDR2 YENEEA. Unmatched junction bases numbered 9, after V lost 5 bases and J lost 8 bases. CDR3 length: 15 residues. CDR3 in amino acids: CASSQDSGGAGTQYF. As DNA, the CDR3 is TGTGCCAGCAGCCAGGATAGCGGGGGGGCAGGTACGCAGTATTTT.

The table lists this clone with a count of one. The CDR3 coding sequence is TGTGCCAGCTCACCAATTAGCGGGGCAGATACGCAGTATTTT. It translates to CASSPISGADTQYF. The chain recombines TRBV18 with TRBJ2-3, with TRBD2 identical over 8 bases. The junction had 2 bases not matched to a gene; V was cut back by 2 bases and J by 4 bases. This CDR3 is 14 amino acids long. CDR1 and CDR2 (germline): KGHSH, LQKENI.

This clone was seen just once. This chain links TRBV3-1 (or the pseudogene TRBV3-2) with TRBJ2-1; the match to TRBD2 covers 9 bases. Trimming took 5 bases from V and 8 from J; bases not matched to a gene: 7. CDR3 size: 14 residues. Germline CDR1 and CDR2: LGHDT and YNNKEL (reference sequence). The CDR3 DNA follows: TGTGCCAGCAGCTGGCGGGGGGGCCGCGATGAGCAGTTCTTC. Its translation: CASSWRGGRDEQFF.

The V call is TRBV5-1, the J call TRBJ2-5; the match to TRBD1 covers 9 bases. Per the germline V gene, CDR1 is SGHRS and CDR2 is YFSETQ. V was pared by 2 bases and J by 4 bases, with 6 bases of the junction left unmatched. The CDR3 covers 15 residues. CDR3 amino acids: CASSFGTGSIETQYF. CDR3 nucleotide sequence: TGCGCCAGCAGCTTTGGGACAGGGTCGATAGAGACCCAGTACTTC. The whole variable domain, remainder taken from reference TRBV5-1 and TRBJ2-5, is KAGVTQTPRYLIKTRGQQVTLSCSPISGHRSVSWYQQTPGQGLQFLFEYFSETQRNKGNFPGRFSGRQFSNSRSEMNVSTLELGDSALYLCASSFGTGSIETQYFGPGTRLLVL.

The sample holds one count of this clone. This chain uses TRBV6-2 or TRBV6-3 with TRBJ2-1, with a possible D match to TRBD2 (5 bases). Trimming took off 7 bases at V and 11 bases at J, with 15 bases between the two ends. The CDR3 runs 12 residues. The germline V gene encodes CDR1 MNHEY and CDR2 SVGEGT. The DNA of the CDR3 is TGTGCCAGCACCCCCTTCAACGGGAAGCAGTTCTTC. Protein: CASTPFNGKQFF.

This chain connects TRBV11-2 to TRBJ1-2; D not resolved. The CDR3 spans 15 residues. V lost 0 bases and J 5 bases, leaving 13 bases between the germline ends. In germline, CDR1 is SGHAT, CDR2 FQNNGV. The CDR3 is CASSLDETGKYGYTF. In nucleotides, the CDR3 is TGTGCCAGCAGCTTAGATGAGACGGGCAAATATGGCTACACCTTC.

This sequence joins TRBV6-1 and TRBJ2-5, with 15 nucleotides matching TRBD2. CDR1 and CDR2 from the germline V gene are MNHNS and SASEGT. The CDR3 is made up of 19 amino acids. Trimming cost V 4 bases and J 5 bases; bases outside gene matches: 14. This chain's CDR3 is CASSVGLAGGSGGAETQYF. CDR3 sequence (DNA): TGTGCCAGCAGTGTCGGACTAGCGGGAGGGTCTGGGGGTGCGGAGACCCAGTACTTC.

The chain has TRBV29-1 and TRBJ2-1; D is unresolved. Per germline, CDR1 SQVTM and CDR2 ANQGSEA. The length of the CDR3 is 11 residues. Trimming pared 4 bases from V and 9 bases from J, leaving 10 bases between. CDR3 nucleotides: TGCAGCGTTGTGCCGCGAACTGAGCAGTTCTTC. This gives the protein CSVVPRTEQFF.

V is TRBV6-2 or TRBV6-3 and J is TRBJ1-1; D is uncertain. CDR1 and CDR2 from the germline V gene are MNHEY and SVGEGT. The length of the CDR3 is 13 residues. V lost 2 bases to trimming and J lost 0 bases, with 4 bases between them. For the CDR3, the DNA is TGTGCCAGCAGTTACGCATTGAACACTGAAGCTTTCTTT. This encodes CASSYALNTEAFF.

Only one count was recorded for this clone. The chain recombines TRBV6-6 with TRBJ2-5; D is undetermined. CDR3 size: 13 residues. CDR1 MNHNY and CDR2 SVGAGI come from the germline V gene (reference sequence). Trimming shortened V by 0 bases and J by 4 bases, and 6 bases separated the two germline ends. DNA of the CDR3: TGTGCCAGCAGTTACTCGCTTGGAGAGACCCAGTACTTC. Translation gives CASSYSLGETQYF.

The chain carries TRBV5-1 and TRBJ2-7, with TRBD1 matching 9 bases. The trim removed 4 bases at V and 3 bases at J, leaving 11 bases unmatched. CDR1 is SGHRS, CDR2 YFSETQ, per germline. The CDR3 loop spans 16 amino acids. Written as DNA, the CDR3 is TGCGCCAGCAGCGCACCCGGGACAGGGACTTTCTACGAGCAGTACTTC. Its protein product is CASSAPGTGTFYEQYF.

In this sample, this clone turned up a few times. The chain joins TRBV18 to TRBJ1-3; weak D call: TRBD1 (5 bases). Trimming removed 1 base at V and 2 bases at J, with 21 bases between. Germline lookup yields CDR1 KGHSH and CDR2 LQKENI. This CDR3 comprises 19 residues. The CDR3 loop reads CASSPRPQGSGWAGNTIYF. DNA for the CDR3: TGTGCCAGCTCACCACGCCCGCAGGGTAGCGGCTGGGCTGGAAACACCATATATTTT.

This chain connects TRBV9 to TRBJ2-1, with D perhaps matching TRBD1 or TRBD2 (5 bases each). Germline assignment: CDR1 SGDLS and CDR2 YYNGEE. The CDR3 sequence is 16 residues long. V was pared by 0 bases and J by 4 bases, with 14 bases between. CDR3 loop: CASSVAIYGAYNEQFF. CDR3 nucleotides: TGTGCCAGCAGCGTAGCTATATACGGGGCGTACAATGAGCAGTTCTTC.

DNA for the CDR3: TGTGCCAGCAGTTGGGGAATAAGCTCCTACAATGAGCAGTTCTTC. This codes for CASSWGISSYNEQFF. V gene TRBV6-6 combines with J gene TRBJ2-1; no firm D call. The CDR3 loop spans 15 amino acids. V was pared by 4 bases and J by 0 bases, with 10 bases between. The germline V gene has CDR1 MNHNY and CDR2 SVGAGI (reference sequence).

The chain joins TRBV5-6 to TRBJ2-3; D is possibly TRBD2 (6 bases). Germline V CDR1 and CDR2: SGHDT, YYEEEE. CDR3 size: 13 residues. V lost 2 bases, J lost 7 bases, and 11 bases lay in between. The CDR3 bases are TGTGCCAGCAGCTTAAGTCGGGGGAATACGCAGTATTTT. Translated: CASSLSRGNTQYF.

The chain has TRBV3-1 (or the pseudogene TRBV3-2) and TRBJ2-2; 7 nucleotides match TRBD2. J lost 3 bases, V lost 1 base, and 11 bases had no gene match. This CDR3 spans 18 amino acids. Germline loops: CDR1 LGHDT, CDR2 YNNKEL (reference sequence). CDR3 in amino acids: CASSQVSWLADYTGELFF. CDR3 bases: TGTGCCAGCAGCCAAGTGAGTTGGCTAGCGGACTACACCGGGGAGCTGTTTTTT.

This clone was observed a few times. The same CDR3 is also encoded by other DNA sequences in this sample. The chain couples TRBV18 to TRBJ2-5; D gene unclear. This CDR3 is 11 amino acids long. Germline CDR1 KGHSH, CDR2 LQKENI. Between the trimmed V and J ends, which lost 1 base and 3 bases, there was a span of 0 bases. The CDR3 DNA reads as TGTGCCAGCTCACCACAAGAGACCCAGTACTTC. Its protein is CASSPQETQYF.

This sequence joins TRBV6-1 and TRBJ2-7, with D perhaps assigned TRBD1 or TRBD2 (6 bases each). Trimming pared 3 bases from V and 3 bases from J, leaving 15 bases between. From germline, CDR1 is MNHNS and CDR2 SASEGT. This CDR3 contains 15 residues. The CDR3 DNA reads TGTGCCAGCAGTGATGGTGGAGGGGGTGGCTACGAGCAGTACTTC. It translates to CASSDGGGGGYEQYF.

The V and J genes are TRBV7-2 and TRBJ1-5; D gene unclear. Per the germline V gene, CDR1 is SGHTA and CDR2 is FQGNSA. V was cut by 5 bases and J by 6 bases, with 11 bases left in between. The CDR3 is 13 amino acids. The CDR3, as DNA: TGTGCCAGCAGCCGAGGCGAGTTTCAGCCCCAGCATTTT. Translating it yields CASSRGEFQPQHF. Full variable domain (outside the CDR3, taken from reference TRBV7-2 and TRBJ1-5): GAGVSQSPSNKVTEKGKDVELRCDPISGHTALYWYRQSLGQGLEFLIYFQGNSAPDKSGLPSDRFSAERTGGSVSTLTIQRTQQEDSAVYLCASSRGEFQPQHFGDGTRLSIL.

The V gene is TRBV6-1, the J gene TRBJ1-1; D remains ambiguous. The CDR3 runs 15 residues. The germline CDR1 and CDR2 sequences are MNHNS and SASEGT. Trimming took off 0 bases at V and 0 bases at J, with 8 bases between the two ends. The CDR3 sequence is CASSEAWSMNTEAFF. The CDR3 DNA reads TGTGCCAGCAGTGAAGCCTGGAGCATGAACACTGAAGCTTTCTTT.

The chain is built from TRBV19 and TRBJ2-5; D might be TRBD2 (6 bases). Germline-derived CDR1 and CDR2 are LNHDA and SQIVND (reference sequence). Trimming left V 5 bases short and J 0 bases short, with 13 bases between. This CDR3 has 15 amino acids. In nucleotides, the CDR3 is TGTGCCAGTAGTTCCGCCGGGGGAGACCAAGAGACCCAGTACTTC. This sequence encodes CASSSAGGDQETQYF.

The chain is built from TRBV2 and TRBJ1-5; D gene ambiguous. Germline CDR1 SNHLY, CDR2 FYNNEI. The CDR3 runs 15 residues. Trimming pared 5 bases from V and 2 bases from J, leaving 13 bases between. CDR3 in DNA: TGTGCCAGCAGTCTACATAATGGGGGCAATCAGCCCCAGCATTTT. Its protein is CASSLHNGGNQPQHF. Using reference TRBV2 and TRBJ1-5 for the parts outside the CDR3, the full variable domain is EPEVTQTPSHQVTQMGQEVILRCVPISNHLYFYWYRQILGQKVEFLVSFYNNEISEKSEIFDDQFSVERPDGSNFTLKIRSTKLEDSAMYFCASSLHNGGNQPQHFGDGTRLSIL.

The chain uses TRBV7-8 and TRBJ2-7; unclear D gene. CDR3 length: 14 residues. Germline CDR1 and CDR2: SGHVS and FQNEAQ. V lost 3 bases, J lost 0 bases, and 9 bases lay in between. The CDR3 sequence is CASSFVRSSYEQYF. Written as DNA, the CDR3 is TGTGCCAGCAGCTTCGTTCGCAGCTCCTACGAGCAGTACTTC.

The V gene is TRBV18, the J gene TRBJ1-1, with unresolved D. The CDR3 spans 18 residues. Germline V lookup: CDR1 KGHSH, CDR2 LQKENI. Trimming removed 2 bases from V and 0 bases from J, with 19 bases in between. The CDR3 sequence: CASSPLVNRLRLNTEAFF. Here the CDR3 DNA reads TGTGCCAGCTCACCATTGGTCAACCGTCTCAGGCTGAACACTGAAGCTTTCTTT.

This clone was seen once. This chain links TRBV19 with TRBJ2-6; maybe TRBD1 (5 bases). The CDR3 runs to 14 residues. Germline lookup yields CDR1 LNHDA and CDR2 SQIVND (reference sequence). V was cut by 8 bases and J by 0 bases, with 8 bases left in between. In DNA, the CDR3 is TGTGCCAGTTCTACAGGCTCTGGGGCCAACGTCCTGACTTTC. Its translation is CASSTGSGANVLTF.